The T cell receptor beta chain described here comes from a study of blood T cells in healthy people across ages. CDR3 length: 16 amino acids. V was pared by 6 bases and J by 9 bases, with 19 bases of the junction left unmatched. CDR1 and CDR2 from the germline V gene are MNHNS and SASEGT. Next came a second PCR, run for about 6 to 12 cycles, which used a sample-barcoded 5' primer along with a J-beta primer mix. Using its own MiXCR run on the 5' RACE reads, TCRdb lists one record per CDR3 protein. This table holds roughly 700,000 distinct CDR3 sequences, around 48% found once. This rearrangement joins TRBV6-1 to TRBJ1-2; 7 bases fit TRBD1. This sequence originates from a woman aged 55-70 years in good health. Specimen: blood. The CDR3: CASRKATGIGTMSYTF. CDR3 sequence (DNA): TGTGCCAGCAGAAAAGCGACAGGGATTGGGACTATGAGCTACACCTTC.